The 27 T cell receptor beta chains in this list originate from one sample, sequenced in a study of T cell responses to AZD1222 COVID-19 vaccine. The data were produced by immunoSEQ multiplex PCR, yet TCRdb's version contains in-frame clones alone and is incomplete. This sample carries 180,000 or so clones, around 90% of them seen once, and the ten largest clones take more than 1.5%. The sequencing here drew on peripheral blood, taken 28 days after the second AZD1222 dose. The receptor set was obtained from an adult who received the AZD1222 COVID-19 vaccine.

V usage is TRBV27 and J usage is TRBJ2-5; 7 bases match TRBD1. The V gene's germline CDR1 is MNHEY and CDR2 SMNVEV (reference sequence). With 2 bases clipped from V and 4 bases from J, the junction kept 1 base outside the gene matches. CDR3 length: 13 residues. The CDR3 sequence is CASSLNRGETQYF. CDR3 nucleotides: TGTGCCAGCAGTTTAAACAGGGGAGAGACCCAGTACTTC.

The chain is built from TRBV12-3 or TRBV12-4 and TRBJ1-3; possibly TRBD1 for D (6 bases). V was pared by 3 bases and J by 6 bases, with 9 bases between. This CDR3 is built from 13 residues. CDR3 DNA sequence: TGTGCCAGCAGTTTTCGGGGGGCAAACACCATATATTTT. Amino acid sequence: CASSFRGANTIYF.

The chain recombines TRBV12-3 or TRBV12-4 with TRBJ1-2; D ambiguous. The CDR3 covers 12 residues. V was cut by 7 bases and J by 7 bases, with 13 bases left in between. The CDR3 reads CASIGVSGGYTF. The CDR3, as DNA: TGTGCCAGCATTGGTGTTTCCGGTGGCTACACCTTC.

The rearrangement links TRBV19 to TRBJ1-4; unclear D gene. The germline CDR1 and CDR2 sequences are LNHDA and SQIVND (reference sequence). The CDR3 length is 15 residues. Trimming pared 5 bases from V and 0 bases from J, leaving 10 bases between. In DNA, the CDR3 is TGTGCCAGTAGTGACCAGGCAGCAACTAATGAAAAACTGTTTTTT. Translating it yields CASSDQAATNEKLFF.

The gene calls are TRBV7-7 and TRBJ2-1, with 8 positions matching TRBD2. Germline V gene sequence: CDR1 SSHAT, CDR2 FNYEAQ (reference sequence). The CDR3 length is 14 residues. J gave up 6 bases and V 0 bases, and 1 base lay outside the gene matches. The CDR3 DNA sequence: TGTGCCAGCAGCTTAGCGAGCGGGGGCAATGAGCAGTTCTTC. It translates to CASSLASGGNEQFF.

This chain uses TRBV7-3 with TRBJ2-2; 9 positions match TRBD2. After removal of 2 bases from V and 6 bases from J, the junction contained 7 bases not matched to a gene. This CDR3 is built from 16 residues. Germline V gene lookup returns CDR1 SGHTA and CDR2 FQGTGA. CDR3 sequence: CASSLGSGRTSGELFF. The CDR3 coding sequence is TGTGCCAGCAGCTTAGGAAGCGGGAGGACCTCCGGGGAGCTGTTTTTT.

The rearrangement joins TRBV7-9 to TRBJ2-2; 8 bases match TRBD2. The CDR3 is 15 residues long. Trimming took 5 bases from V and 1 from J; bases not matched to a gene: 3. Germline V gene sequence: CDR1 SEHNR, CDR2 FQNEAQ (reference sequence). The CDR3 DNA reads TGTGCCAGCAGCCCTCGGGGGGGGAACACCGGGGAGCTGTTTTTT. Protein: CASSPRGGNTGELFF.

This clone was seen only a few times. The chain employs TRBV23-1 and TRBJ2-7; the D gene is possibly TRBD2 (5 bases). TRBV23-1 counts as an open reading frame of uncertain function. Trimming pared 0 bases from V and 1 base from J, leaving 10 bases between. This CDR3 contains 15 residues. Written as DNA, the CDR3 is TGCGCCAGCAGTCAATCGGCGAGGGATTCCTACGAGCAGTACTTC. Translated: CASSQSARDSYEQYF.

The chain links TRBV18 to TRBJ2-5; 10 bases agree with TRBD1. Germline CDR1 KGHSH, CDR2 LQKENI. The V and J ends lost 4 bases and 1 base, in that order; junction bases with no gene match: 6. The CDR3 runs 16 residues. The CDR3 DNA reads TGTGCCAGCTCACACGGGACAGGGGCTCCCCAAGAGACCCAGTACTTC. It encodes CASSHGTGAPQETQYF.

CDR3 nucleotide sequence: TGTGCCAGCAGACAAGAAGACAATGAGCAGTTCTTC. Protein sequence: CASRQEDNEQFF. The chain has TRBV7-9 and TRBJ2-1; D gene uncertain. Trimming left V 6 bases short and J 5 bases short, with 8 bases between. CDR1 and CDR2 (germline): SEHNR, FQNEAQ (reference sequence). CDR3 length equals 12 residues.

The chain carries TRBV3-1 (or the pseudogene TRBV3-2) and TRBJ1-2, with D perhaps TRBD1 (6 bases). Trimming left V 2 bases short and J 4 bases short, with 14 bases between. CDR1 and CDR2 from the germline V gene are LGHDT and YNNKEL (reference sequence). The CDR3 totals 15 residues. In nucleotides, the CDR3 is TGTGCCAGCAGCCAAACAGGGCTCCTTTTCTATGGCTACACCTTC. This encodes CASSQTGLLFYGYTF.

The chain couples TRBV10-3 to TRBJ1-5; D is unresolved. The CDR3 spans 15 residues. CDR1 ENHRY and CDR2 SYGVKD come from the germline V gene. Deletions cut 0 bases from V and 6 bases from J, with 12 bases between. CDR3 amino acids: CAISESGPGLQPQHF. As DNA, the CDR3 is TGTGCCATCAGTGAGTCCGGACCCGGTCTTCAGCCCCAGCATTTT.

The chain has TRBV7-2 and TRBJ2-1, with 8 positions matching TRBD1. Per germline, CDR1 SGHTA and CDR2 FQGNSA. The CDR3 extends over 14 amino acids. The trim removed 4 bases at V and 6 bases at J, leaving 5 bases unmatched. The CDR3 sequence: CASSSRTGLNEQFF. The CDR3 DNA reads as TGTGCCAGCAGCTCCCGGACAGGGCTCAATGAGCAGTTCTTC.

V and J are TRBV7-2 and TRBJ2-3; 8 bases are a match to TRBD2. V gave up 5 bases and J gave up 0 bases; unmatched junction bases: 4. The germline V gene has CDR1 SGHTA and CDR2 FQGNSA. This CDR3 has 15 residues. Here the CDR3 reads CASSPAGASTDTQYF. CDR3 nucleotides: TGTGCCAGCAGCCCAGCGGGGGCCAGCACAGATACGCAGTATTTT.

The sample holds one count of this clone. This rearrangement joins TRBV6-6 to TRBJ1-1; 8 positions match TRBD1. The CDR3 sequence is 15 residues long. V lost 0 bases, J lost 1 base, and 1 base stayed unmatched. Germline lookup yields CDR1 MNHNY and CDR2 SVGAGI (reference sequence). CDR3 nucleotides: TGTGCCAGCAGTTACTCAGACAGGGGGAACACTGAAGCTTTCTTT. The encoded protein is CASSYSDRGNTEAFF.

This chain links TRBV29-1 with TRBJ2-1, with 7 positions matching TRBD2. The CDR3 loop spans 13 amino acids. V lost 7 bases, J lost 4 bases, and 7 bases stayed unmatched. The germline V gene encodes CDR1 SQVTM and CDR2 ANQGSEA. CDR3: CSGGTTRYNEQFF. DNA for the CDR3: TGCAGCGGTGGGACTACCCGTTACAATGAGCAGTTCTTC.

J is TRBJ2-1 and V is TRBV30, with 7 bases fitting TRBD1. CDR3 size: 16 residues. The trim removed 1 base at V and 0 bases at J, leaving 6 bases unmatched. Germline V gives CDR1 GTSNPN, CDR2 SVGIG (reference sequence). The CDR3 DNA is TGTGCCTGGAGTGGATTGACAGGGAGCTCCTACAATGAGCAGTTCTTC. Translating it yields CAWSGLTGSSYNEQFF.

This chain connects TRBV6-5 to TRBJ1-5; TRBD1 might be the D (5 bases). This CDR3 has 14 residues. The germline gives CDR1 MNHEY, CDR2 SVGAGI. The V end lost 8 bases, the J end lost 7 bases, and 18 bases lay between the germline ends. CDR3: CASSERGWGQPQHF. The CDR3 DNA sequence: TGTGCCAGCTCCGAACGGGGCTGGGGGCAGCCCCAGCATTTT.

The chain uses TRBV2 and TRBJ1-2; D is unresolved. The CDR3 spans 13 residues. Germline CDR1 SNHLY, CDR2 FYNNEI. The germline V and J ends were trimmed by 4 bases and 4 bases, with 10 bases remaining between them. CDR3 sequence reads: CASSGLAAYGYTF. The CDR3 DNA reads as TGTGCCAGCAGTGGATTGGCAGCCTATGGCTACACCTTC. The full variable domain, its missing parts supplied by reference TRBV2 and TRBJ1-2, is EPEVTQTPSHQVTQMGQEVILRCVPISNHLYFYWYRQILGQKVEFLVSFYNNEISEKSEIFDDQFSVERPDGSNFTLKIRSTKLEDSAMYFCASSGLAAYGYTFGSGTRLTVV.

CDR3 nucleotide sequence: TGTGCCAGCAGTTTCGCAGGGCCGAGCACAGATACGCAGTATTTT. Its protein product is CASSFAGPSTDTQYF. This chain links TRBV27 with TRBJ2-3; D might be TRBD1 (5 bases). Germline CDR1 is MNHEY and CDR2 is SMNVEV (reference sequence). V dropped 3 bases and J dropped 0 bases, with 10 bases sitting between them. This CDR3 contains 15 residues.

This clone was picked up a small number of times. The DNA of the CDR3 is TGTGCCAGCAGCCGGGGCGGGTACGGCTACACCTTC. This translates into CASSRGGYGYTF. The chain joins TRBV6-2 or TRBV6-3 to TRBJ1-2, with TRBD1 as a possible D gene (5 bases). The CDR3 runs to 12 residues. Trimming cost V 6 bases and J 8 bases, with 13 bases left between them. Per the germline V gene, CDR1 is MNHEY and CDR2 is SVGEGT.

V is TRBV7-3 and J is TRBJ2-1; D gene uncertain. V lost 1 base, J lost 5 bases, and 27 bases lay in between. Germline CDR1 is SGHTA and CDR2 is FQGTGA. The CDR3 has 20 amino acids. The CDR3 DNA follows: TGTGCCAGCAGCTTAAAATCGTGGGTTGTCGACGGTGGCCCGAACAATGAGCAGTTCTTC. Protein product: CASSLKSWVVDGGPNNEQFF. The entire variable domain, with the rest obtained from reference TRBV7-3 and TRBJ2-1, is as follows: GAGVSQTPSNKVTEKGKYVELRCDPISGHTALYWYRQSLGQGPEFLIYFQGTGAADDSGLPNDRFFAVRPEGSVSTLKIQRTERGDSAVYLCASSLKSWVVDGGPNNEQFFGPGTRLTVL.

This chain connects TRBV12-1 to TRBJ2-7; TRBD2, the table's D call, was not compared with the DNA. TRBV12-1 is annotated as a pseudogene. This CDR3 spans 16 amino acids. The CDR3: CASSFWFLAVGNEQYF. For the CDR3, the DNA is TGTGCCAGCAGCTTTTGGTTCCTAGCGGTAGGAAACGAGCAGTACTTC.

The chain recombines TRBV7-6 with TRBJ2-1; 9 bases match TRBD1. The germline gives CDR1 SGHVS, CDR2 FNYEAQ. The V segment lost 4 bases and the J segment 0 bases; nucleotides outside the gene matches: 4. The CDR3 length is 16 residues. Here the CDR3 DNA reads TGTGCCAGCAGCTACGGACAGGGGAGCTCCTACAATGAGCAGTTCTTC. Translation gives CASSYGQGSSYNEQFF. Drawing the rest from reference TRBV7-6 and TRBJ2-1, the complete variable domain is GAGVSQSPRYKVTKRGQDVALRCDPISGHVSLYWYRQALGQGPEFLTYFNYEAQQDKSGLPNDRFSAERPEGSISTLTIQRTEQRDSAMYRCASSYGQGSSYNEQFFGPGTRLTVL.

The chain links TRBV3-1 (or the pseudogene TRBV3-2) to TRBJ2-7; a possible D gene is TRBD2 (6 bases). Trimming removed 5 bases at V and 7 bases at J, with 12 bases between. Per the germline V gene, CDR1 is LGHDT and CDR2 is YNNKEL (reference sequence). The CDR3 extends over 12 amino acids. CDR3 DNA: TGTGCCAGCAGCGGGACTTCGGGAGAGCAGTACTTC. The encoded protein is CASSGTSGEQYF.

This chain joins TRBV2 and TRBJ1-3, with D tentatively TRBD1 (6 bases). Germline V lookup: CDR1 SNHLY, CDR2 FYNNEI. V lost 7 bases, J lost 2 bases, and 15 bases lay in between. The length of the CDR3 is 15 residues. Written as DNA, the CDR3 is TGTGCCAGCATCGAAGGGGGGCTAGCTGGAAACACCATATATTTT. Protein: CASIEGGLAGNTIYF.

This sequence joins TRBV6-2 or TRBV6-3 and TRBJ1-2, with D tentatively TRBD1 (6 bases). Trimming took 6 bases from V and 0 from J, leaving 14 bases between them. Looked up from germline, CDR1 is MNHEY and CDR2 is SVGEGT. The CDR3 is 15 residues long. In DNA form, the CDR3 reads TGTGCCAGCAGCTTGGGGGGCGAGGCTAACTATGGCTACACCTTC. Amino acids: CASSLGGEANYGYTF.